The 23 T cell receptor beta chains in this list originate from one sample, sequenced in a study of blood T cell repertoires in COVID-19. TCRdb's copy holds only in-frame clones and misses some; the assay was immunoSEQ multiplex PCR. The sample shows approximately 300,000 clones, roughly 90% of them seen only once. Sequenced material: PBMCs or T cells enriched from blood (not recorded which). Receptors were obtained from a man aged 55 to 70 who had recovered from COVID-19.

The CDR3 spells CASSLRGLDEQYF. The DNA of the CDR3 is TGTGCCAGCAGTTTAAGGGGATTAGACGAGCAGTACTTC. J is TRBJ2-7 and V is TRBV27, with D perhaps TRBD1 (5 bases). Per the germline V gene, CDR1 is MNHEY and CDR2 is SMNVEV (reference sequence). CDR3 size: 13 residues. V gave up 2 bases and J gave up 5 bases, with 10 bases separating them.

This sequence joins TRBV6-2 or TRBV6-3 and TRBJ2-7; TRBD2 aligns across 9 bases. Germline V lookup: CDR1 MNHEY, CDR2 SVGEGT. CDR3 length: 16 residues. The ends lost 3 bases at V and 2 bases at J; junction bases unmatched: 8. CDR3 protein: CASSYTAGGDTYEQYF. DNA for the CDR3: TGTGCCAGCAGTTATACCGCGGGGGGGGATACCTACGAGCAGTACTTC.

V is TRBV4-1 and J is TRBJ2-3, with D uncertain. This CDR3 is 15 amino acids long. The V gene lost 1 base and the J gene lost 1 base, with 9 bases spanning the gap. Germline V lookup: CDR1 MGHRA, CDR2 YSYEKL. The CDR3 nucleotides read TGCGCCAGCAGCCAAGGCTTAGTCCGCACAGATACGCAGTATTTT. Protein product: CASSQGLVRTDTQYF.

CDR3 sequence: CASSPRPGYEQYF. In DNA, the CDR3 is TGTGCCAGCAGCCCACGGCCAGGCTACGAGCAGTACTTC. The chain links TRBV7-9 to TRBJ2-7; D is unresolved. The CDR3 covers 13 residues. V lost 5 bases, J lost 3 bases, and 11 bases lay in between. Germline lookup yields CDR1 SEHNR and CDR2 FQNEAQ (reference sequence).

The rearrangement joins TRBV7-8 to TRBJ1-2, with 8 nucleotides matching TRBD1. Per the germline V gene, CDR1 is SGHVS and CDR2 is FQNEAQ. Losses at the gene ends were 5 bases for V and 8 bases for J; bases not matched to a gene: 7. The CDR3 is made up of 13 amino acids. The CDR3 DNA sequence: TGTGCCAGCAGCGGGCGGACAGGGAACGGCTACACCTTC. This sequence encodes CASSGRTGNGYTF. The full variable domain, in which reference TRBV7-8 and TRBJ1-2 provide the parts outside the CDR3, is GAGVSQSPRYKVAKRGQDVALRCDPISGHVSLFWYQQALGQGPEFLTYFQNEAQLDKSGLPSDRFFAERPEGSVSTLKIQRTQQEDSAVYLCASSGRTGNGYTFGSGTRLTVV.

A word on this clone: Other nucleotide sequences in the sample specify the same CDR3. This chain joins TRBV4-3 and TRBJ1-1; no definite D call. The CDR3 is made up of 14 amino acids. CDR1 is LGHNA, CDR2 YSLEER, per germline. Trimming pared 1 base from V and 1 base from J, leaving 7 bases between. CDR3 nucleotides: TGCGCCAGCAGCCAAGTCGGAGGGAACACTGAAGCTTTCTTT. The encoded protein is CASSQVGGNTEAFF.

Regarding this clone: Different DNA sequences within this sample yield the same CDR3. This chain uses TRBV24-1 with TRBJ2-1; TRBD1 matches at 10 bases. V was clipped by 4 bases and J by 4 bases; unmatched bases: 6. This CDR3 has 16 residues. Germline CDR1 is KGHDR and CDR2 is SFDVKD. DNA of the CDR3: TGTGCCACCAGTGACCCAGGACAGGGGGGTTACAATGAGCAGTTCTTC. This codes for CATSDPGQGGYNEQFF.

The CDR3 DNA follows: TGTGCCTGGAGCCACAGGGGTCAGCCCCAGCATTTT. As protein: CAWSHRGQPQHF. The chain links TRBV30 to TRBJ1-5; TRBD1 matches at 7 bases. This CDR3 has 12 amino acids. The germline gives CDR1 GTSNPN, CDR2 SVGIG (reference sequence). Trimming took 3 bases from V and 6 from J; bases not matched to a gene: 2.

V gene TRBV19 combines with J gene TRBJ2-1, with D perhaps matching TRBD2 (5 bases). The CDR3 covers 11 residues. The V end lost 4 bases, the J end lost 7 bases, and 5 bases lay between the germline ends. CDR1 LNHDA and CDR2 SQIVND come from the germline V gene (reference sequence). The CDR3 loop reads CASSRRNEQFF. The CDR3 DNA is TGTGCCAGTAGTAGGAGGAATGAGCAGTTCTTC.

V usage is TRBV9 and J usage is TRBJ2-1; the D is unclear. V was clipped by 1 base and J by 8 bases, with 7 bases between them. The CDR3 is 12 residues long. Germline assignment: CDR1 SGDLS and CDR2 YYNGEE. CDR3 DNA sequence: TGTGCCAGCAGCGTATACGGGTATGAGCAGTTCTTC. This codes for CASSVYGYEQFF.

The V gene is TRBV30, the J gene TRBJ2-1; 9 bases line up with TRBD2. J was trimmed by 7 bases and V by 1 base; bases with no gene match: 11. The CDR3 loop spans 16 amino acids. Germline lookup yields CDR1 GTSNPN and CDR2 SVGIG (reference sequence). The CDR3 here is CAWSALAGTNKNEQFF. DNA for the CDR3: TGTGCCTGGAGTGCCCTAGCGGGGACCAATAAAAATGAGCAGTTCTTC.

This rearrangement joins TRBV9 to TRBJ2-1; a weak D match, TRBD2 (6 bases). Germline assignment: CDR1 SGDLS and CDR2 YYNGEE. Trimming shortened V by 3 bases and J by 8 bases, and 27 bases separated the two germline ends. The CDR3 consists of 18 residues. This CDR3 is CASSGSPNPLALSDEQFF. The CDR3 DNA sequence: TGTGCCAGCAGCGGAAGCCCCAACCCACTAGCTCTTTCCGATGAGCAGTTCTTC.

This clone was detected once. The CDR3 DNA reads TGTGCCAGCAGCTTAGGGGAACAGGGATATAATTCACCCCTCCACTTT. Protein product: CASSLGEQGYNSPLHF. The chain is built from TRBV7-2 and TRBJ1-6; maybe TRBD1 (6 bases). Germline V CDR1 and CDR2: SGHTA, FQGNSA. V was pared by 1 base and J by 4 bases, with 11 bases between. This CDR3 has 16 amino acids.

The chain couples TRBV5-6 to TRBJ1-5; maybe TRBD1 (6 bases). CDR1 is SGHDT, CDR2 YYEEEE, per germline. The V end was cut by 6 bases, the J end by 7 bases, with 20 bases between. The CDR3 is made up of 15 amino acids. This CDR3 reads CASNSDSRAAQPQHF. The DNA of the CDR3 is TGTGCCAGCAACTCGGACAGCAGGGCCGCGCAGCCCCAGCATTTT. Complete variable domain (other parts from reference TRBV5-6 and TRBJ1-5): DAGVTQSPTHLIKTRGQQVTLRCSPKSGHDTVSWYQQALGQGPQFIFQYYEEEERQRGNFPDRFSGHQFPNYSSELNVNALLLGDSALYLCASNSDSRAAQPQHFGDGTRLSIL.

The rearrangement uses TRBV5-1 and TRBJ2-7; TRBD1 matches at 10 bases. The ends lost 4 bases at V and 2 bases at J; junction bases unmatched: 6. This CDR3 is 15 amino acids long. The germline gives CDR1 SGHRS, CDR2 YFSETQ. The CDR3 here is CASSKGTGATYEQYF. The CDR3 DNA follows: TGCGCCAGCAGCAAAGGGACAGGGGCGACCTACGAGCAGTACTTC.

V gene TRBV27 combines with J gene TRBJ2-7; a possible D gene is TRBD2 (6 bases). The V gene's germline CDR1 is MNHEY and CDR2 SMNVEV (reference sequence). There are 13 residues in the CDR3. The V gene lost 4 bases and the J gene lost 7 bases, with 14 bases spanning the gap. This CDR3 reads CASSWRANGEQYF. CDR3 in DNA: TGTGCCAGCAGTTGGAGGGCTAACGGGGAGCAGTACTTC.

The rearrangement links TRBV5-1 to TRBJ1-2, with D unclear. CDR1 is SGHRS and CDR2 is YFSETQ in the germline V gene. Between the trimmed V and J ends, which lost 3 bases and 3 bases, there was a span of 9 bases. The CDR3 contains 13 residues. The CDR3 coding sequence is TGCGCCAGCAGCTACGACACTTACTATGGCTACACCTTC. It translates to CASSYDTYYGYTF.

This chain links TRBV2 with TRBJ1-2; a weak D match, TRBD1 (6 bases). Germline V gene data show CDR1 as SNHLY and CDR2 as FYNNEI. V shed 5 bases and J shed 8 bases, with 18 bases lying between them. This CDR3 has 14 residues. In nucleotides, the CDR3 is TGTGCCAGCAGTCCACGGGACATTTTCTCGGGCTACACCTTC. The encoded protein is CASSPRDIFSGYTF.

This sequence joins TRBV5-1 and TRBJ1-2; D unclear. The CDR3 extends over 14 amino acids. CDR1 SGHRS and CDR2 YFSETQ come from the germline V gene. With 0 bases removed from V and 6 bases from J, the gap between germline ends came to 12 bases. CDR3 DNA: TGCGCCAGCAGCTTGGCCCCGGGTGTCAATGGCTACACCTTC. Amino acids: CASSLAPGVNGYTF.

The chain couples TRBV2 to TRBJ2-2, with no clear D. V lost 9 bases and J lost 3, with 11 bases in between. Germline CDR1 is SNHLY and CDR2 is FYNNEI. The CDR3 spans 13 residues. CDR3 sequence reads: CASTISYTGELFF. The CDR3 DNA follows: TGTGCCAGTACGATCAGTTACACCGGGGAGCTGTTTTTT.

The J gene is TRBJ2-1, the V gene TRBV7-6; the D gene is possibly TRBD2 (6 bases). This CDR3 region has 14 residues. V was shortened by 4 bases and J by 8 bases, with 15 bases between the two germline ends. The germline V gene encodes CDR1 SGHVS and CDR2 FNYEAQ. The CDR3 DNA reads as TGTGCCAGCAGCTCCGGTGGGCGGGGCCATGAGCAGTTCTTC. This codes for CASSSGGRGHEQFF.

The chain links TRBV19 to TRBJ1-5, with 7 bases aligning to TRBD1. This CDR3 has 17 residues. V dropped 7 bases and J dropped 1; count of bases not matched to a gene: 13. Germline lookup yields CDR1 LNHDA and CDR2 SQIVND (reference sequence). For the CDR3, the DNA is TGTGCCAGTACTCAAGTCTCAGGGGGGATCAGCAATCAGCCCCAGCATTTT. Its protein is CASTQVSGGISNQPQHF.

The chain employs TRBV6-5 and TRBJ1-1; D remains unclear. Germline V lookup: CDR1 MNHEY, CDR2 SVGAGI. The length of the CDR3 is 10 residues. V was clipped by 8 bases and J by 7 bases, with 8 bases between them. CDR3 sequence reads: CASAHYEAFF. For the CDR3, the DNA is TGTGCCAGCGCTCACTATGAAGCTTTCTTT.